This T cell receptor beta chain appears in the sequencing data of a study of shared clonotypes between healthy human individuals. Repertoires were generated with immunoSEQ multiplex PCR, while TCRdb's copy carries only in-frame clones and drops some. This repertoire shows some 1.5 million clones, 96% found once; its top ten account for over 1%. Input material: naive CD4+ T cells sorted from blood. Subset of the sample: CD45RA+ positively selected. This sequence was found in a man aged 25 to 45 in good health.

The DNA for the CDR3 is TGTGCCAGCATCCTGACAGGGAACAATGAGCAGTTCTTC. As protein: CASILTGNNEQFF. The chain uses TRBV7-2 and TRBJ2-1; 7 nucleotides align to TRBD1. Looked up from germline, CDR1 is SGHTA and CDR2 is FQGNSA. The CDR3 consists of 13 residues. V lost 7 bases to trimming and J lost 5 bases; unmatched junction nucleotides: 5.